These 30 T cell receptor beta chains came from one sample sequenced in a study of monozygotic twins with inflammatory bowel disease. Reanalyzing the 5' RACE reads, TCRdb keeps one entry per CDR3 protein, without DNA. In total, the table holds some 190,000 distinct CDR3 sequences. Material: blood. These receptors were taken from a human donor with ulcerative colitis or Crohn's disease, or a healthy co-twin of an affected twin (not recorded which).

The chain employs TRBV12-3 or TRBV12-4 and TRBJ1-6; TCRdb names TRBD1, which stays unverified in the absence of DNA. This CDR3 comprises 15 residues. CDR3 in amino acids: CASTSWGGSNSPLHF.

This rearrangement joins TRBV20-1 to TRBJ2-3; the TCRdb D gene call, TRBD2, has no DNA to confirm it. Germline values: CDR1 DFQATT, CDR2 SNEGSKA (reference sequence). This CDR3 has 15 residues. This CDR3 is CSASAVAGATDTQYF.

The rearrangement links TRBV7-2 to TRBJ2-5; TCRdb gives TRBD1 as the D gene, but with no DNA this cannot be confirmed. This CDR3 spans 15 amino acids. Per germline, CDR1 SGHTA and CDR2 FQGNSA. The CDR3 sequence: CASSRGQSYQETQYF.

This chain links TRBV18 with TRBJ2-1; without DNA, the TCRdb call of TRBD1 cannot be checked. This CDR3 spans 15 amino acids. CDR1 and CDR2 from the germline V gene are KGHSH and LQKENI. CDR3 sequence reads: CASSPPGLRRDEQFF.

The V call is TRBV7-9, the J call TRBJ2-3; the TRBD2 assignment by TCRdb is unverifiable without DNA. Germline assignment: CDR1 SEHNR and CDR2 FQNEAQ (reference sequence). The CDR3 has 17 amino acids. This CDR3 is CASSSRIDGSSTDTQYF.

The CDR3 sequence: CASSLEGGPYNEQFF. This sequence joins TRBV7-2 and TRBJ2-1; TCRdb proposes TRBD1, but this gene call is untestable without DNA. Germline values: CDR1 SGHTA, CDR2 FQGNSA. This CDR3 is 15 amino acids long.

The chain links TRBV5-1 to TRBJ1-3; as DNA is missing, the TRBD1 call by TCRdb cannot be tested. The germline gives CDR1 SGHRS, CDR2 YFSETQ. The CDR3 loop spans 17 amino acids. CDR3: CASSPLQDATSGNTIYF.

The chain links TRBV6-1 to TRBJ2-1; TCRdb picks TRBD1, but there is no DNA to check that call. The CDR3 consists of 15 residues. The germline gives CDR1 MNHNS, CDR2 SASEGT. Here the CDR3 reads CASRIHRWNNNEQFF.

The chain recombines TRBV7-9 with TRBJ1-1; lacking DNA, the TRBD1 call made by TCRdb goes unchecked. Germline CDR1 reads SEHNR; CDR2 reads FQNEAQ (reference sequence). The CDR3 length is 15 residues. The CDR3 spells CASSFLGQANTEAFF.

The rearrangement joins TRBV12-3 or TRBV12-4 to TRBJ2-2; TCRdb picks TRBD1, but there is no DNA to check that call. The CDR3 totals 14 residues. The CDR3: CASSGQLNTGELFF.

CDR3 sequence reads: CASSHPQGNTEAFF. V and J are TRBV3-1 and TRBJ1-1; TCRdb picks TRBD1, but there is no DNA to check that call. This CDR3 comprises 14 residues. In germline, CDR1 is LGHDT, CDR2 YNNKEL (reference sequence).

The chain is built from TRBV12-3 or TRBV12-4 and TRBJ1-5; no DNA is available, so the TRBD1 call from TCRdb remains unchecked. This CDR3 contains 16 residues. The CDR3 reads CASSPGTGAHNQPQHF.

V usage is TRBV5-1 and J usage is TRBJ1-2; TCRdb indicates TRBD1, and absent DNA this call remains unverified. The CDR3 spans 18 residues. Germline V gene sequence: CDR1 SGHRS, CDR2 YFSETQ. CDR3 protein: CASSLARFTPDGAYGYTF.

The chain has TRBV7-8 and TRBJ1-4. Germline lookup yields CDR1 SGHVS and CDR2 FQNEAQ. The CDR3 sequence is 15 residues long. CDR3 loop: CASSLQGGGSEKLFF.

The chain combines TRBV12-3 or TRBV12-4 with TRBJ2-7; without DNA, the TCRdb call of TRBD1 cannot be checked. This CDR3 has 13 residues. The CDR3 sequence: CASSWQGEWEQYF.

The rearrangement links TRBV19 to TRBJ2-6. This CDR3 contains 14 residues. The germline CDR1 and CDR2 sequences are LNHDA and SQIVND (reference sequence). The CDR3 here is CASSINSGANVLTF.

V and J are TRBV6-5 and TRBJ2-4; TCRdb selects TRBD2, and the lack of DNA leaves this call unchecked. The CDR3 runs to 15 residues. From germline, CDR1 is MNHEY and CDR2 SVGAGI. CDR3 sequence: CASSYSASGSVIQYF.

This chain joins TRBV25-1 and TRBJ1-5. Germline-derived CDR1 and CDR2 are MGHDK and SYGVNS. CDR3 length: 16 amino acids. The CDR3 sequence is CASNRHPRRGNQPQHF. Full variable domain (outside the CDR3, taken from reference TRBV25-1 and TRBJ1-5): EADIYQTPRYLVIGTGKKITLECSQTMGHDKMYWYQQDPGMELHLIHYSYGVNSTEKGDLSSESTVSRIRTEHFPLTLESARPSHTSQYLCASNRHPRRGNQPQHFGDGTRLSIL.

The chain carries TRBV7-3 and TRBJ2-2; lacking DNA, the TRBD1 call made by TCRdb goes unchecked. The germline CDR1 and CDR2 sequences are SGHTA and FQGTGA. The CDR3 contains 15 residues. This chain's CDR3 is CASSPRHTNTGELFF.

This chain joins TRBV7-7 and TRBJ2-3; TCRdb designates TRBD1, a call that cannot be tested without DNA. This CDR3 has 13 residues. From germline, CDR1 is SSHAT and CDR2 FNYEAQ (reference sequence). The CDR3 sequence: CASSSTGADTQYF.

The CDR3 reads CASSIGGSSLLNTEAFF. This sequence joins TRBV19 and TRBJ1-1. From germline, CDR1 is LNHDA and CDR2 SQIVND (reference sequence). CDR3 length: 17 residues.

The V and J genes are TRBV12-3 or TRBV12-4 and TRBJ1-5; checking the TCRdb D call of TRBD1 is not possible without DNA. CDR3 length equals 15 residues. The CDR3 sequence: CASKATDFSNQPQHF.

V is TRBV5-6 and J is TRBJ2-7; TCRdb's D call, TRBD1, is unchecked because there is no DNA. CDR3 length equals 15 residues. Germline CDR1 is SGHDT and CDR2 is YYEEEE. CDR3 sequence reads: CASSLPQGARNEQYF.

This chain links TRBV20-1 with TRBJ2-1; TCRdb's D gene call, TRBD2, goes unchecked for lack of DNA. This CDR3 has 15 residues. Germline V lookup: CDR1 DFQATT, CDR2 SNEGSKA (reference sequence). This CDR3 is CSARRPSGNSDEQFF.

The CDR3 sequence: CASSLTGGSRGETQYF. The V call is TRBV7-2, the J call TRBJ2-5; the D call from TCRdb, TRBD2, cannot be confirmed without DNA. Germline V gives CDR1 SGHTA, CDR2 FQGNSA. CDR3 size: 16 residues.

The gene calls are TRBV12-3 or TRBV12-4 and TRBJ2-1; no DNA is available, so the TRBD2 call from TCRdb remains unchecked. This CDR3 has 13 residues. CDR3: CASSPRGGGEQFF.

This sequence joins TRBV20-1 and TRBJ2-3; lacking DNA, the TRBD2 call made by TCRdb goes unchecked. This CDR3 has 12 amino acids. The V gene's germline CDR1 is DFQATT and CDR2 SNEGSKA (reference sequence). The CDR3 sequence: CSVTPRADTQYF.

V is TRBV19 and J is TRBJ2-7; TCRdb's assignment of TRBD1 cannot be checked, as there is no DNA. The CDR3 has 18 residues. Germline V gene data show CDR1 as LNHDA and CDR2 as SQIVND (reference sequence). The CDR3 loop reads CASSRGQGKVVAAYEQYF. Supplemented by reference TRBV19 and TRBJ2-7, the full variable domain reads DGGITQSPKYLFRKEGQNVTLSCEQNLNHDAMYWYRQDPGQGLRLIYYSQIVNDFQKGDIAEGYSVSREKKESFPLTVTSAQKNPTAFYLCASSRGQGKVVAAYEQYFGPGTRLTVT.

The chain uses TRBV12-3 or TRBV12-4 and TRBJ2-2; TCRdb gives TRBD2 as the D gene, but with no DNA this cannot be confirmed. This CDR3 has 14 amino acids. CDR3 region: CASLGTSNTGELFF.

V usage is TRBV7-2 and J usage is TRBJ2-1; the D call of TRBD1 rests on TCRdb alone, since no DNA is present to check it. The germline gives CDR1 SGHTA, CDR2 FQGNSA. The CDR3 is made up of 14 amino acids. The CDR3 sequence is CASSLAPGEREQFF.